This record covers a single T cell receptor beta chain. Building of the TCR beta libraries involved iRepertoire HTBI primers and Arm-PCR of CDR3 regions. TCRdb reprocessed the multiplex PCR reads via MiXCR and lists one record per CDR3 protein. Found here are 400,000 to 500,000 distinct CDR3 sequences, about 16% of them singletons; the top ten hold 23%. The data belong to a study of regulatory T cells in long-lasting Graves disease. Sample time point: newly diagnosed GD, antithyroid drugs for less than 3 months. RNA from PBMCs was the source of the TCR library. The EDTA tubes were filled with about 9 milliliters of drawn peripheral blood. The CDR3 consists of 14 residues. From germline, CDR1 is SGHAT and CDR2 FQNNGV. V lost 5 bases, J lost 4 bases, and 5 bases stayed unmatched. These same data were also listed under a study on T cells in Graves' hyperthyroidism and ophthalmopathy.

The receptor's source is a woman aged 18-29 years with Graves disease. Specimen: peripheral blood mononuclear cells (PBMCs), collected at new diagnosis, from a patient treated with antithyroid drugs. The chain employs TRBV11-2 and TRBJ1-2, with 9 bases matching TRBD1. CDR3 DNA: TGTGCCAGCAGCAGGACAGGGGTTGGCTATGGCTACACCTTC. Translation gives CASSRTGVGYGYTF.